The clone carrying this T cell receptor (beta chain) was observed once. Its antigen is as yet unknown. The CDR3 covers 13 residues. Germline V CDR1 and CDR2: SGHTS, YDEGEE. Trimming removed 1 base at V and 2 bases at J, with 6 bases between. Blood replicates held 0.5 ug DNA, tumor or normal breast roughly 1.5 ug, two each. Data came from immunoSEQ multiplex PCR; TCRdb stores just in-frame clones and leaves some out. Among several thousand clones, roughly 65% were seen once, and the ten largest hold 6.5% to 8.5%. These data belong to a study of early stage breast cancer tumors. Overall study context: Each sample averaged about 9.4-fold read coverage. Whole-study results and caveats: Tumors had approximately 2.5-fold higher T cell density than normal breast. Most shared enriched TCRB sequences were commonly generated ones.

The sample consisted of breast tumor tissue. The receptor's source is a person aged 65-85 years with breast cancer. The chain links TRBV5-8 to TRBJ1-1, with no clear D. This CDR3 reads CASSLSSNTEAFF. In DNA, the CDR3 is TGTGCCAGCAGCTTGTCGAGTAACACTGAAGCTTTCTTT.